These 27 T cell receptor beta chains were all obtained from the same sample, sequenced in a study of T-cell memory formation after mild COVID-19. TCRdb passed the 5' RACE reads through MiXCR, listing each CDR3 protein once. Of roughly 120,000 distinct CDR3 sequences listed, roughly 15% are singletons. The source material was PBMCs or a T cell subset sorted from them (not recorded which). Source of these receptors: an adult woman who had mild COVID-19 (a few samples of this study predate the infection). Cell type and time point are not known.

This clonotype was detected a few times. CDR3: CASLLGGELFF. CDR3 in DNA: TGTGCCAGCCTGTTGGGCGGGGAGCTGTTTTTT. V and J are TRBV12-3 or TRBV12-4 and TRBJ2-2; D not resolved. This CDR3 region has 11 residues. Trimming pared 8 bases from V and 7 bases from J, leaving 8 bases between.

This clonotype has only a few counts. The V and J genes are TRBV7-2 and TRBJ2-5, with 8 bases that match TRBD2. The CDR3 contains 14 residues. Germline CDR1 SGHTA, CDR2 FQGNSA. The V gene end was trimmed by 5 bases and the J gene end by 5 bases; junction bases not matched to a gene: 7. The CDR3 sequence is CASSPGGAGETQYF. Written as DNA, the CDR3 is TGTGCCAGCAGCCCGGGGGGGGCTGGGGAGACCCAGTACTTC.

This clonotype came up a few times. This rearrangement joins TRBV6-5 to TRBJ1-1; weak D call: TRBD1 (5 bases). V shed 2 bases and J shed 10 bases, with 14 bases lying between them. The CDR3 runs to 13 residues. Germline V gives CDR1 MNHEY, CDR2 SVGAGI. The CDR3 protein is CASSYIGGGAAFF. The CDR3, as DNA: TGTGCCAGCAGTTACATTGGTGGGGGAGCAGCTTTCTTT.

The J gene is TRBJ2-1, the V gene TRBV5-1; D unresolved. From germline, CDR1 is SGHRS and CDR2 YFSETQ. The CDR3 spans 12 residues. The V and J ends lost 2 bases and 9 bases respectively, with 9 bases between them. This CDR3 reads CASSFPGSEQFF. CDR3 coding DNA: TGCGCCAGCAGCTTTCCTGGGTCTGAGCAGTTCTTC.

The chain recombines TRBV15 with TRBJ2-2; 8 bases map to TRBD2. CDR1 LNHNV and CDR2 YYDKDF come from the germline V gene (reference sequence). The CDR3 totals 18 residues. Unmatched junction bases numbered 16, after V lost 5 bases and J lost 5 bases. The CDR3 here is CATSPRLTGGLWTGELFF. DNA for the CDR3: TGTGCCACCAGCCCCAGGCTAACGGGAGGGCTGTGGACCGGGGAGCTGTTTTTT.

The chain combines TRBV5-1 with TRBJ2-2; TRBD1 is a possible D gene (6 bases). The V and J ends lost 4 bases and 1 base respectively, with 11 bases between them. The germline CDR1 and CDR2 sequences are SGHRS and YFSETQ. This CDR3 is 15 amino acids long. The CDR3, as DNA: TGCGCCAGCAGCATGACAGGAGGGAACACCGGGGAGCTGTTTTTT. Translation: CASSMTGGNTGELFF.

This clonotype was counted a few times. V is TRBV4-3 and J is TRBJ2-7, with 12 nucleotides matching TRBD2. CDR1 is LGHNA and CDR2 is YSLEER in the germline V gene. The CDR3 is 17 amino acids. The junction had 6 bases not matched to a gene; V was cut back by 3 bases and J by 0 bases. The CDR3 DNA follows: TGCGCCAGCAGCCAGGAACTAGCGGGAGGCCTCTCCTACGAGCAGTACTTC. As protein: CASSQELAGGLSYEQYF.

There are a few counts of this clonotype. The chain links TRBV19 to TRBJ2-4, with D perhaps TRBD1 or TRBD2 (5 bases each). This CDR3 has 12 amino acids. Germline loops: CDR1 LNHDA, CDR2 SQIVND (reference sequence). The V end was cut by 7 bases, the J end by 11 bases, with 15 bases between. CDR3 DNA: TGTGCCAGTAACCCGCCGGGGCTCGTTCAGTACTTC. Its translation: CASNPPGLVQYF.

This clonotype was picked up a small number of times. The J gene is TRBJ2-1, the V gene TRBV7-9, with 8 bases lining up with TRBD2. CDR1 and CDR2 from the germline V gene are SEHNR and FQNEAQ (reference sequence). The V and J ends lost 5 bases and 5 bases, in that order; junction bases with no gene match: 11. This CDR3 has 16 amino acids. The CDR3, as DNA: TGTGCCAGCAGCGTCATTAGCGGGGTGGGAAACAATGAGCAGTTCTTC. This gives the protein CASSVISGVGNNEQFF. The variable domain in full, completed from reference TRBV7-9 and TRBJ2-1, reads DTGVSQNPRHKITKRGQNVTFRCDPISEHNRLYWYRQTLGQGPEFLTYFQNEAQLEKSRLLSDRFSAERPKGSFSTLEIQRTEQGDSAMYLCASSVISGVGNNEQFFGPGTRLTVL.

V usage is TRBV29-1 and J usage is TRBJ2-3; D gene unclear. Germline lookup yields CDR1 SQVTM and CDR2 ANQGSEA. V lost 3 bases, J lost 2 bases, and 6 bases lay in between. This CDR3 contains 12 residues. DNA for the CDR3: TGCAGCGTTGATCCAGCCACAGATACGCAGTATTTT. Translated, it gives CSVDPATDTQYF.

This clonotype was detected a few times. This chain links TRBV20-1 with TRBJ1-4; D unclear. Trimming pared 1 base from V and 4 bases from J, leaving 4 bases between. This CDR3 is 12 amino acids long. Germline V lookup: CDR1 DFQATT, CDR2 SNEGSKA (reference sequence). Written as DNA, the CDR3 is TGCAGTGCTAGAGGTCTTAATGAAAAACTGTTTTTT. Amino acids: CSARGLNEKLFF.

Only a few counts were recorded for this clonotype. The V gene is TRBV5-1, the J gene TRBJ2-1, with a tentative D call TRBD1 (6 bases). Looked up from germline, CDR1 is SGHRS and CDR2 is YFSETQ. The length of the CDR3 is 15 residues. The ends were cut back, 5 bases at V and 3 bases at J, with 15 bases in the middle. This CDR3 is CASREDSNFYNEQFF. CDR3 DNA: TGCGCCAGCAGGGAGGACAGTAATTTCTACAATGAGCAGTTCTTC.

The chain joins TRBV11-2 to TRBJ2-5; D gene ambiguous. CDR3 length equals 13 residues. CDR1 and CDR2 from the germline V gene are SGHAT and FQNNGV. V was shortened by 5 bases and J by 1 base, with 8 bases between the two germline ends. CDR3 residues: CASSPVGQETQYF. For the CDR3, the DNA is TGTGCCAGCAGCCCTGTCGGCCAAGAGACCCAGTACTTC. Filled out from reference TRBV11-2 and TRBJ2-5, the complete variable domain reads EAGVAQSPRYKIIEKRQSVAFWCNPISGHATLYWYQQILGQGPKLLIQFQNNGVVDDSQLPKDRFSAERLKGVDSTLKIQPAKLEDSAVYLCASSPVGQETQYFGPGTRLLVL.

CDR3 sequence (DNA): TGCGCCAGCAGCTCACAAGGCCCTAGGACAGATACGCAGTATTTT. Amino acid sequence: CASSSQGPRTDTQYF. V usage is TRBV5-1 and J usage is TRBJ2-3; D not certain. Trimming took off 3 bases at V and 3 bases at J, with 14 bases between the two ends. In germline, CDR1 is SGHRS, CDR2 YFSETQ. This CDR3 contains 15 residues.

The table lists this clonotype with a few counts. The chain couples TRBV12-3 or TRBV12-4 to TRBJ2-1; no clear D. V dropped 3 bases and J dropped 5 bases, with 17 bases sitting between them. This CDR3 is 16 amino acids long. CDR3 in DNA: TGTGCCAGCAGTTTCAGAGGCTCCCGTACCGACAATGAGCAGTTCTTC. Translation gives CASSFRGSRTDNEQFF.

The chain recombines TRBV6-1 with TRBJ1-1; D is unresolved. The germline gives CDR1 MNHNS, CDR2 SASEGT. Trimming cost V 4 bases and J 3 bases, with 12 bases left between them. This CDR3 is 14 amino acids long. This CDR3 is CASSGARRDTEAFF. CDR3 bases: TGTGCCAGCAGTGGCGCAAGGAGGGACACTGAAGCTTTCTTT.

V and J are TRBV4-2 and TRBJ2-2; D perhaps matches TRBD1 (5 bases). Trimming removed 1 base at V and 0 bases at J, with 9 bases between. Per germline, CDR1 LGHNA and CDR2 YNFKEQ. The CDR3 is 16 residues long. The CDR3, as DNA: TGTGCCAGCAGCCAAGTGACAGTAGCGAACACCGGGGAGCTGTTTTTT. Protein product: CASSQVTVANTGELFF.

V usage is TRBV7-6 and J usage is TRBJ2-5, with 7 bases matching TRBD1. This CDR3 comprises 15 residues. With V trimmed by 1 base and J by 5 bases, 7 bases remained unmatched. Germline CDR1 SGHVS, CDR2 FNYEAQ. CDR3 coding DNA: TGTGCCAGCAGCTTAGGAGGGGGCCTTGGGGAGACCCAGTACTTC. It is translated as CASSLGGGLGETQYF.

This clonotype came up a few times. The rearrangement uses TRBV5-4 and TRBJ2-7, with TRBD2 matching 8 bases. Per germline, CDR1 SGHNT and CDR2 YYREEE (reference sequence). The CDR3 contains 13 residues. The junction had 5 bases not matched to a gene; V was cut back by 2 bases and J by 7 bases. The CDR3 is CASSFAGGWEQYF. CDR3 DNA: TGTGCCAGCAGCTTCGCGGGAGGTTGGGAGCAGTACTTC.

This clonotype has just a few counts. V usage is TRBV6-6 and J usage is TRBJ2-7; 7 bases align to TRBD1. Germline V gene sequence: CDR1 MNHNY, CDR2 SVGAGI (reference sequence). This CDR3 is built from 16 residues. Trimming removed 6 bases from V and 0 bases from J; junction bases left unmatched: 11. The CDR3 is CASRGTGAGDSYEQYF. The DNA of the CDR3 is TGTGCCAGCAGGGGAACAGGGGCCGGGGACTCCTACGAGCAGTACTTC.

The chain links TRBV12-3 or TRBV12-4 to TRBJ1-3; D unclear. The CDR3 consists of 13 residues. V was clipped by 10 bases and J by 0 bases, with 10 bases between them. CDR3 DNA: TGTGCCACCACACAGTACTCTGGAAACACCATATATTTT. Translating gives CATTQYSGNTIYF.

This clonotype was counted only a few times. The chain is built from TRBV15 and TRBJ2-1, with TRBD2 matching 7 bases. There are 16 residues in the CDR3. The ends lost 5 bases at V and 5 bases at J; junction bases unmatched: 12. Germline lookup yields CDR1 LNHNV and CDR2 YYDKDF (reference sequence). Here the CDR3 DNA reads TGTGCCACCAGCCGGAGGGGAGCGGGGAGAAACAATGAGCAGTTCTTC. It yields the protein CATSRRGAGRNNEQFF.

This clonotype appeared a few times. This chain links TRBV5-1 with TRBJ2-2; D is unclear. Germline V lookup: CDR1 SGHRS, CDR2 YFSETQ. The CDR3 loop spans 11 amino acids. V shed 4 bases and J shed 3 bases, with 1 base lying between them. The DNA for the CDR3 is TGCGCCAGCAGCGACACCGGGGAGCTGTTTTTT. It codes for CASSDTGELFF.

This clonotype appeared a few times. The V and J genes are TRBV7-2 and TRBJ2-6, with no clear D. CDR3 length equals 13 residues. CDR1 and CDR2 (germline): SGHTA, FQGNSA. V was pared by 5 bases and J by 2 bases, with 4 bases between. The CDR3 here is CASSLAGANVLTF. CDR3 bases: TGTGCCAGCAGCCTGGCTGGGGCCAACGTCCTGACTTTC.

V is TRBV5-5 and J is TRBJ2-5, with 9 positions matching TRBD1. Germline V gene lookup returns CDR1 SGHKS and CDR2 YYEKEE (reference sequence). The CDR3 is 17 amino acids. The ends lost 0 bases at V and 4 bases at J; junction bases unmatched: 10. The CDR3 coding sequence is TGTGCCAGCAGCTTGGCCCGACAGGGGGGATTCGCAGAGACCCAGTACTTC. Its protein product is CASSLARQGGFAETQYF.

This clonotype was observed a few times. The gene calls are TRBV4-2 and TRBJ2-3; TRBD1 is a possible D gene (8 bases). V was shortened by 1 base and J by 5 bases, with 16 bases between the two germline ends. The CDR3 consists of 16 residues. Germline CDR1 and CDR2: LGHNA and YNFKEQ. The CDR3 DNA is TGTGCCAGCAGCCAAGGGGCACAGGGGGGGGAAGATACGCAGTATTTT. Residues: CASSQGAQGGEDTQYF.

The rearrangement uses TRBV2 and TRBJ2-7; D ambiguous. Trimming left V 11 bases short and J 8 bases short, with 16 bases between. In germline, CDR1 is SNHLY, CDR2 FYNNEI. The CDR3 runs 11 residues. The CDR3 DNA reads TGTGCCGCCAACCTCGGAACGCAGCAGTACTTC. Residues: CAANLGTQQYF.